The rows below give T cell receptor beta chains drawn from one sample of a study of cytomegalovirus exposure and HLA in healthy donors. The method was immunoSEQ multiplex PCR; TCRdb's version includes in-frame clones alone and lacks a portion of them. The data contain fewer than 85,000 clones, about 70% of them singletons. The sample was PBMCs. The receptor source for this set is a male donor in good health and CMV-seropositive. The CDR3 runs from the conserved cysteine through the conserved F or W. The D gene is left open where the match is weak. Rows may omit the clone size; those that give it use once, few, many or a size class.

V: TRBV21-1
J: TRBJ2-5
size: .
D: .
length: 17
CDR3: CASSKWAGQPFGETQYF
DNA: TGTGCCAGCAGCAAATGGGCGGGCCAGCCCTTTGGAGAGACCCAGTACTTC

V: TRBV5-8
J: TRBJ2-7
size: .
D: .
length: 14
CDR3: CASSRDLSSYEQYF
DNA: TGTGCCAGCAGCCGGGACTTGAGCTCCTACGAGCAGTACTTC

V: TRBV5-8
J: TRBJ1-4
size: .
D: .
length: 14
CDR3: CASRWSATNEKLFF
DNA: TGTGCCAGCAGGTGGAGCGCAACTAATGAAAAACTGTTTTTT

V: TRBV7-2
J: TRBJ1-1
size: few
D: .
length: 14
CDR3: CASSLGGGGTEAFF
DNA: TGTGCCAGCAGCTTAGGGGGAGGGGGCACTGAAGCTTTCTTT

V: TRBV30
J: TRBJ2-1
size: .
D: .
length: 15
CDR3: CAWSTPGPVGREQFF
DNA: TGTGCCTGGAGTACCCCGGGACCCGTGGGGAGGGAGCAGTTCTTC

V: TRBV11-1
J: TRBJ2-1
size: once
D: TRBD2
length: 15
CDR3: CASSSLAGSLGEQFF
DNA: TGTGCCAGCAGCTCCCTAGCGGGCTCCCTGGGGGAGCAGTTCTTC

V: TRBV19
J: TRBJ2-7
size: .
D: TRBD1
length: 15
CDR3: CASSISGQGVYEQYF
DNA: TGTGCCAGTAGTATATCGGGGCAGGGGGTTTACGAGCAGTACTTC

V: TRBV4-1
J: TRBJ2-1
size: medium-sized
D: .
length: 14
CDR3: CASSLGTNPNEQFF
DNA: TGCGCCAGCAGCCTCGGGACAAACCCTAATGAGCAGTTCTTC

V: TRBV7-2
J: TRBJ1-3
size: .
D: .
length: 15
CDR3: CASSFPLTAGNTIYF
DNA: TGTGCCAGCAGCTTTCCGCTAACCGCTGGAAACACCATATATTTT

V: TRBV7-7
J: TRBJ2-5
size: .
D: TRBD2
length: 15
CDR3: CASSLGRGYQETQYF
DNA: TGTGCCAGCAGCTTGGGGCGGGGGTACCAAGAGACCCAGTACTTC

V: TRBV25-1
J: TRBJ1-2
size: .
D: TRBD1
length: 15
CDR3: CASRPGQFTNYGYTF
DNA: TGTGCCAGCAGACCGGGACAGTTTACTAACTATGGCTACACCTTC

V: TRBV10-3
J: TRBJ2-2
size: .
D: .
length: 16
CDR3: CAISESLGVNTGELFF
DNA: TGTGCCATCAGTGAGTCTCTAGGAGTGAACACCGGGGAGCTGTTTTTT

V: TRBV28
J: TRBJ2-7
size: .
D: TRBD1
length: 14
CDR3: CASISRGRAYEQYF
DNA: TGTGCCAGCATTTCCAGGGGGCGAGCCTACGAGCAGTACTTC

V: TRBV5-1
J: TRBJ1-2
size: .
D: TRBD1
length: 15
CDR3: CASSLDGQGVYGYTF
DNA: TGCGCCAGCAGCTTGGACGGCCAGGGGGTATATGGCTACACCTTC

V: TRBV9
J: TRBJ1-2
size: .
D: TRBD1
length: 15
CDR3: CASSWDGTGPEGYTF
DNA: TGTGCCAGCAGCTGGGATGGGACAGGTCCGGAGGGCTACACCTTC

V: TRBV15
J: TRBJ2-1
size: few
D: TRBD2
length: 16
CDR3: CATSREQLAGGLGQVF
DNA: TGTGCCACCAGCAGAGAGCAACTAGCGGGGGGGCTAGGGCAAGTCTTC

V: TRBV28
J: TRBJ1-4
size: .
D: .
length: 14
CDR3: CASSLAGTNEKLFF
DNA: TGTGCCAGCAGTTTGGCAGGCACTAATGAAAAACTGTTTTTT

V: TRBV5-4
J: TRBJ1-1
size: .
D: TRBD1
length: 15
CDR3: CASSPGTGMNTEAFF
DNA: TGTGCCAGCAGCCCCGGGACAGGGATGAACACTGAAGCTTTCTTT

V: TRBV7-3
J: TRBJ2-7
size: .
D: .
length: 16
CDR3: CASSPTGTRLPYEQYF
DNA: TGTGCCAGCAGCCCAACGGGGACAAGGCTCCCCTACGAGCAGTACTTC

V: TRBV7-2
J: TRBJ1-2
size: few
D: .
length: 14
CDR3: CASSLSAGYYGYTF
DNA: TGTGCCAGCAGCTTGAGTGCAGGGTATTATGGCTACACCTTC

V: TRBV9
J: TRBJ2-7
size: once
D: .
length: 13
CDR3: CASSVDPGYEQYF
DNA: TGTGCCAGCAGCGTAGATCCGGGCTACGAGCAGTACTTC

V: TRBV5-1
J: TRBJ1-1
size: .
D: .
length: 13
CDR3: CASSLTPNTEAFF
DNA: TGCGCCAGCAGCTTGACACCCAACACTGAAGCTTTCTTT

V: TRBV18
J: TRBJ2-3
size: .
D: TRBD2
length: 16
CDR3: CASSLIASGGRDTQYF
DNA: TGTGCCAGCTCCCTGATCGCTAGCGGGGGGCGAGATACGCAGTATTTT

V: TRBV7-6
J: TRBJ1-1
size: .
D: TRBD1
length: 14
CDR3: CASSADRVNTEAFF
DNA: TGTGCCAGCAGCGCCGACAGGGTGAACACTGAAGCTTTCTTT

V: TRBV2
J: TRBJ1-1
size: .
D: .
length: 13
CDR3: CASSGEGRTEAFF
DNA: TGTGCCAGCAGTGGGGAGGGGCGCACTGAAGCTTTCTTT

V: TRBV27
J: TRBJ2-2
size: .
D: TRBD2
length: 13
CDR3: CASRRGGVRELFF
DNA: TGTGCCAGCAGGAGGGGAGGGGTCCGGGAGCTGTTTTTT

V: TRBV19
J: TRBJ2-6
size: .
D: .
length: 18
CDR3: CASSIVRGLRSGANVLTF
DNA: TGTGCCAGTAGTATAGTCCGGGGGTTACGCTCTGGGGCCAACGTCCTGACTTTC

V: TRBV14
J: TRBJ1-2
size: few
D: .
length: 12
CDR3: CASSASGELHTF
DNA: TGTGCCAGCAGCGCCAGCGGGGAGCTACACACCTTC

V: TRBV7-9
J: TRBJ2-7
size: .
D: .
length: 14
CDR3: CASSLARTAYEQYF
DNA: TGTGCCAGCAGCTTAGCCCGCACAGCCTACGAGCAGTACTTC

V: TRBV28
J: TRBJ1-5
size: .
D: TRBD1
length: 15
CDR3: CASTHSGTGDQPQHF
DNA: TGTGCCAGCACCCACTCGGGGACAGGGGATCAGCCCCAGCATTTT

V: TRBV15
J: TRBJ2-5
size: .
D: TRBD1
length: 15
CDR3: CATSRDPRTGETQYF
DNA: TGTGCCACCAGCAGAGATCCGCGGACAGGGGAGACCCAGTACTTC

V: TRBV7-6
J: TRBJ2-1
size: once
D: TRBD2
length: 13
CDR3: CASRGTRDNEQFF
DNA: TGTGCCAGCAGAGGGACTAGAGACAATGAGCAGTTCTTC

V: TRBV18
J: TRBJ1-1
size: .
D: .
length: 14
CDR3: CASSTQGGNTEAFF
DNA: TGTGCCAGCTCAACTCAGGGAGGTAACACTGAAGCTTTCTTT

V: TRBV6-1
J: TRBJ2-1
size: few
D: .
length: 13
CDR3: CASTPQGYNEQFF
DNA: TGTGCCAGCACGCCGCAGGGCTACAATGAGCAGTTCTTC

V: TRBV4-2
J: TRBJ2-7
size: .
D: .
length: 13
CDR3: CASSQDLGYEQYF
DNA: TGTGCCAGCAGCCAAGACTTGGGCTACGAGCAGTACTTC

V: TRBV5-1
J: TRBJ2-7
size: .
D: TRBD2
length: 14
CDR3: CASSPSGRAYEQYF
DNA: TGCGCCAGCAGTCCTAGCGGGAGGGCCTACGAGCAGTACTTC

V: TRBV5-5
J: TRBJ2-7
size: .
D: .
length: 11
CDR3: CASSLTTEQYF
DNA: TGTGCCAGCAGCCTTACAACCGAGCAGTACTTC

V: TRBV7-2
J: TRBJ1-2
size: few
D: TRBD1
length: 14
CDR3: CASSPRTGDYGYTF
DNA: TGTGCCAGCAGCCCACGGACAGGGGACTATGGCTACACCTTC

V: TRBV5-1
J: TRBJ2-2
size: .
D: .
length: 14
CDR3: CASSSQGTTGELFF
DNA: TGCGCCAGCAGCTCTCAGGGGACCACCGGGGAGCTGTTTTTT

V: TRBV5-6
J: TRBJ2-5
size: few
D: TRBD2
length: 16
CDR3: CASSSGLAGGAETQYF
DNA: TGTGCCAGCAGCTCAGGACTAGCGGGAGGGGCGGAGACCCAGTACTTC

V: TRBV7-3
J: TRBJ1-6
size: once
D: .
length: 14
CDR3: CASSYTGRNSPLHF
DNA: TGTGCCAGCAGCTATACAGGGAGAAATTCACCCCTCCACTTT

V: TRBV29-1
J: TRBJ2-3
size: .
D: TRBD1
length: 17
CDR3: CSVEDRADRGQTDTQYF
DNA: TGCAGCGTTGAAGATCGAGCGGACAGGGGGCAAACAGATACGCAGTATTTT